This is a list of T cell receptor beta chains from one sample in a study of cytomegalovirus exposure and HLA in healthy donors. TCRdb keeps only in-frame clones here, not all; method: immunoSEQ multiplex PCR. The sample gives approximately 180,000 clones, over 75% of which show up once; nearly 6.5% is in the top ten. Source material: PBMCs. Receptors were obtained from a man between 40 and 49 years old in good health and CMV-seropositive. Each CDR3 is given with its conserved first and last residue. Fields, in order: clone size, D gene, J gene, V gene, CDR3 length, CDR3 DNA, CDR3 protein. D genes are given only for firm matches. Rows give clone size only sometimes, using once, few, many, or a class for an expanded clone.

>.|.|TRBJ2-2|TRBV7-9|14
TGTGCCAGCAGCTTGGGGCAGTTCACCGGGGAGCTGTTTTTT
CASSLGQFTGELFF
>.|.|TRBJ2-5|TRBV9|13
TGTGCCAGCAAGGGAGACACCCAAGAGACCCAGTACTTC
CASKGDTQETQYF
>.|TRBD1|TRBJ1-1|TRBV7-9|15
TGTGCCAGCAGCTCCTGGACAGGGTACGACACTGAAGCTTTCTTT
CASSSWTGYDTEAFF
>.|.|TRBJ1-3|TRBV13|15
TGTGCCAGCAGCTTAGGACATATGACTGGAAACACCATATATTTT
CASSLGHMTGNTIYF
>.|TRBD2|TRBJ2-1|TRBV13|16
TGTGCCAGCAGCTCCAGGTGGGAGGGCTCCTACAATGAGCAGTTCTTC
CASSSRWEGSYNEQFF
>.|.|TRBJ1-1|TRBV7-9|15
TGTGCCAGCAGCTTAGCGGTAAACTTGAACACTGAAGCTTTCTTT
CASSLAVNLNTEAFF
>few|.|TRBJ2-7|TRBV27|15
TGTGCCAGCAGTTTATCTAGCGGCCGGGGGTACGAGCAGTACTTC
CASSLSSGRGYEQYF
>.|.|TRBJ1-2|TRBV5-6|13
TGTGCCAGCAGCCCCCCAGGGTCCTATGGCTACACCTTC
CASSPPGSYGYTF
>.|.|TRBJ2-3|TRBV11-2|15
TGTGCCAGCAGCCACCCAAGGGGGAGGGCAGATACGCAGTATTTT
CASSHPRGRADTQYF
>.|.|TRBJ2-7|TRBV10-3|15
TGTGCCATCAGTGACGCCACTTACCGCTCCTACGAGCAGTACTTC
CAISDATYRSYEQYF
>.|TRBD1|TRBJ2-7|TRBV9|14
TGTGCCAGCAGCGCGGGACAGGCTTCCTACGAGCAGTACTTC
CASSAGQASYEQYF
>.|.|TRBJ2-7|TRBV6-5|14
TGTGCCAGCAGTTACGTTTCCTCGTCCTACGAGCAGTACTTC
CASSYVSSSYEQYF
>.|.|TRBJ2-5|TRBV28|15
TGTGCCAGCAAAAGGTCGGACAGCCTGGTCTTGGCCCAGTACTTC
CASKRSDSLVLAQYF
>.|TRBD2|TRBJ2-7|TRBV11-2|17
TGTGCCAGCAGCTTAGTGTCCAACGGGGGGAGTTCCTACGAGCAGTACTTC
CASSLVSNGGSSYEQYF
>.|TRBD1|TRBJ1-4|TRBV2|15
TGTGCCAGCGTGGGACAGCTTACAACTAATGAAAAACTGTTTTTT
CASVGQLTTNEKLFF
>few|TRBD2|TRBJ2-2|TRBV5-1|16
TGCGCCAGCAGCTCCGGGACTAGCGGGAACACCGGGGAGCTGTTTTTT
CASSSGTSGNTGELFF
>.|TRBD1|TRBJ1-3|TRBV4-2|19
TGTGCCAGCAGCCAAGATCGTCGACGGCCGGACAGGGTTGAAAACACCATATATTTT
CASSQDRRRPDRVENTIYF
>few|.|TRBJ1-4|TRBV7-6|15
TGTGCCAGCAGCCAACAGGGTGTTCGCGGTGAAAAACTGTTTTTT
CASSQQGVRGEKLFF
>.|TRBD1|TRBJ2-7|TRBV4-1|18
TGCGCCAGCAGCCCCCGGACAGGCTCGTCCGCCACGGGATACGAGCAGTACTTC
CASSPRTGSSATGYEQYF
>.|.|TRBJ1-2|TRBV14|13
TGTGCCAGCAGCCAAGTCCAGGGCTATGGCTACACCTTC
CASSQVQGYGYTF
>once|.|TRBJ1-2|TRBV7-9|11
TGTGCCAGCAGCCCCCAGTTCAGCTACACCTTC
CASSPQFSYTF
>.|.|TRBJ1-2|TRBV5-1|15
TGCGCCAGCAGCTTGGATGGCCAACCTAACTATGGCTACACCTTC
CASSLDGQPNYGYTF
>.|.|TRBJ2-7|TRBV28|13
TGTGCCAGCAGTACGAGAGCTAGTTACGAGCAGTACTTC
CASSTRASYEQYF
>.|.|TRBJ2-7|TRBV5-8|14
TGTGCCAGCAGCTTCCCGACAGACTCCTACGAGCAGTACTTC
CASSFPTDSYEQYF
>.|.|TRBJ2-2|TRBV11-3|15
TGTGCCAGCAGCTTAGGAAGGAGATGGACCGGGGAGCTGTTTTTT
CASSLGRRWTGELFF
>.|.|TRBJ1-4|TRBV5-1|15
TGCGCCAGCAGCGCGGATGGACGGGGAGATGAAAAACTGTTTTTT
CASSADGRGDEKLFF
>.|TRBD1|TRBJ2-6|TRBV9|18
TGTGCCAGCAGCGAGCCGGGACAGTCGGAGTCTGGGGCCAACGTCCTGACTTTC
CASSEPGQSESGANVLTF
>.|TRBD1|TRBJ1-2|TRBV7-2|15
TGTGCCAGCAGCCACCAGACAGGGCGGAACGATGGCTACACCTTC
CASSHQTGRNDGYTF
>.|TRBD2|TRBJ2-1|TRBV28|14
TGTGCCAGCAGTTGGGGGGGGACCTACAATGAGCAGTTCTTC
CASSWGGTYNEQFF
>.|.|TRBJ1-1|TRBV10-1|14
TGCGCCAGCAGTGAGGCTACAGGGAACACTGAAGCTTTCTTT
CASSEATGNTEAFF
>once|.|TRBJ1-3|TRBV6-1|14
TGTGCCAGCAGTCAGTCGAACATGGGAAACACCATATATTTT
CASSQSNMGNTIYF
>few|.|TRBJ2-3|TRBV7-7|15
TGTGCCAGCAGCTTAGGTAGCACTAGCACAGATACGCAGTATTTT
CASSLGSTSTDTQYF
>.|TRBD2|TRBJ2-7|TRBV7-9|14
TGTGCCAGCCATCCAGCGGGAGCTGGATACGAGCAGTACTTC
CASHPAGAGYEQYF
>.|TRBD1|TRBJ1-1|TRBV6-6|14
TGTGCCAGCTGGCTGACAGGGGGCTTGGCTGAAGCTTTCTTT
CASWLTGGLAEAFF
>.|.|TRBJ1-5|TRBV6-5|14
TGTGCCAGCAGTTACTCATTCCTAATCGGGCCCCAGCATTTT
CASSYSFLIGPQHF
>.|TRBD2|TRBJ2-5|TRBV4-1|18
TGCGCCAGCAGCCAAGACAAAGGACTAGCGTGGGGGGATAGGACCCAGTACTTC
CASSQDKGLAWGDRTQYF
>.|TRBD2|TRBJ2-5|TRBV27|16
TGTGCCAGCAGTTCCTTGGGGGAGGGCCTTCGTGAGACCCAGTACTTC
CASSSLGEGLRETQYF
>.|TRBD1|TRBJ2-7|TRBV10-3|13
TGTGCCATCAAGGTGCAGGGGGAATACGAGCAGTACTTC
CAIKVQGEYEQYF
>few|.|TRBJ1-1|TRBV6-5|13
TGTGCCAGCAGTTACTCCTGGCACACTGAAGCTTTCTTT
CASSYSWHTEAFF
>.|TRBD2|TRBJ2-7|TRBV5-1|14
TGCGCCAGCAGCCGACTAGCGGGAAACAACGAGCAGTACTTC
CASSRLAGNNEQYF
>.|.|TRBJ1-4|TRBV6-1|12
TGTGCCAGCAGTGAAAGCTACGAAAAACTGTTTTTT
CASSESYEKLFF
>.|.|TRBJ1-5|TRBV6-6|15
TGTGCCAGCAGTTACGTTGGGACAACGAATCAGCCCCAGCATTTT
CASSYVGTTNQPQHF
>.|.|TRBJ2-5|TRBV18|13
TGTGCCAGCTCACCACCGGGCTTGGAGACCCAGTACTTC
CASSPPGLETQYF